These 10 T cell receptor beta chains share one sample of origin, sequenced in a study of breast tumors, draining lymph nodes, adjacent tissues. TCRdb reanalysed the multiplex PCR reads using MiXCR and keeps one entry per CDR3 protein. Counted here are under 350,000 distinct CDR3 sequences, over 25% occurring once; the ten biggest clones make up 1.1%. Samples came from axillary lymph nodes draining the breast cancer. The sequenced sample consisted of axillary lymph node tissue. The receptors come from a female donor with breast cancer. Some clones in this sample may be carry-over from other donors' samples.

The rearrangement links TRBV18 to TRBJ2-7; unclear D gene. Germline V gives CDR1 KGHSH, CDR2 LQKENI. The length of the CDR3 is 14 residues. Trimming removed 4 bases at V and 2 bases at J, with 12 bases between. The CDR3 sequence: CASSRGGKAYEQYF. For the CDR3, the DNA is TGTGCCAGCTCACGTGGTGGGAAAGCCTACGAGCAGTACTTC.

The genes are TRBV29-1 and TRBJ1-5; weak D call: TRBD1 (5 bases). Germline values: CDR1 SQVTM, CDR2 ANQGSEA. V lost 7 bases, J lost 11 bases, and 18 bases lay in between. This CDR3 contains 12 residues. The CDR3 sequence is CSGGAGEETQHF. CDR3 DNA sequence: TGCAGCGGGGGAGCGGGGGAAGAGACCCAGCATTTT.

The chain links TRBV7-2 to TRBJ2-5, with no clear D. The germline gives CDR1 SGHTA, CDR2 FQGNSA. There are 14 residues in the CDR3. Trimming pared 8 bases from V and 2 bases from J, leaving 15 bases between. The CDR3 coding sequence is TGTGCCAGCGCTTCTAGGGATAGACAAGAGACCCAGTACTTC. Amino acids: CASASRDRQETQYF.

Regarding this clonotype: This could be a read error, since a much larger clone is one nucleotide away. The rearrangement joins TRBV5-1 to TRBJ2-2, with D tentatively TRBD1 or TRBD2 (5 bases each). Germline V CDR1 and CDR2: SGHRS, YFSETQ. This CDR3 region has 12 residues. The CDR3 bases are TGCGCCGGCAGTAGGGACCTCGGGGAGCTGTTTTTT. This encodes CAGSRDLGELFF.

The chain combines TRBV12-3 or TRBV12-4 with TRBJ2-2; D is ambiguous. CDR3 length equals 12 residues. Trimming removed 6 bases from V and 11 bases from J, with 13 bases in between. Written as DNA, the CDR3 is TGTGCCAGCAGCTCTCCCGTTGGTGAGCTGTTTTTT. Translation gives CASSSPVGELFF.

Ten or more counts support this clonotype. The chain carries TRBV29-1 and TRBJ2-1, with 10 bases fitting TRBD2. The CDR3 contains 14 residues. Germline V gene lookup returns CDR1 SQVTM and CDR2 ANQGSEA. V dropped 6 bases and J dropped 0; count of bases not matched to a gene: 2. The CDR3, as DNA: TGCAGCGTCACTAGCGGGAACTCCTACAATGAGCAGTTCTTC. Protein sequence: CSVTSGNSYNEQFF.

The J gene is TRBJ2-2, the V gene TRBV20-1; D remains ambiguous. Germline V CDR1 and CDR2: DFQATT, SNEGSKA (reference sequence). The CDR3 covers 13 residues. V was shortened by 3 bases and J by 0 bases, with 5 bases between the two germline ends. The CDR3 loop is CSASGPNTGELFF. Written as DNA, the CDR3 is TGCAGTGCTAGCGGTCCGAACACCGGGGAGCTGTTTTTT.

This clonotype has just a few counts. A much larger clone differs from this one at a single base, so this may be a read error. CDR3 in amino acids: CASNRTGYYEQYF. CDR3 bases: TGCGCCAGCAACCGGACAGGGTACTACGAGCAGTACTTC. The rearrangement uses TRBV4-3 and TRBJ2-7; 8 nucleotides align to TRBD1. The CDR3 extends over 13 amino acids. V trimming: 7 bases; J trimming: 3 bases; junction bases outside the gene matches: 5. Germline V CDR1 and CDR2: LGHNA, YSLEER.

At least ten counts were recorded for this clonotype. The rearrangement links TRBV7-2 to TRBJ2-3, with D possibly being TRBD2 (6 bases). Per germline, CDR1 SGHTA and CDR2 FQGNSA. This CDR3 region has 14 residues. V dropped 5 bases and J dropped 0 bases, with 9 bases sitting between them. The DNA of the CDR3 is TGTGCCAGCAGCACCGGGAGTAGCACAGATACGCAGTATTTT. Protein: CASSTGSSTDTQYF. Full variable domain (remainder filled in from reference TRBV7-2 and TRBJ2-3): GAGVSQSPSNKVTEKGKDVELRCDPISGHTALYWYRQSLGQGLEFLIYFQGNSAPDKSGLPSDRFSAERTGGSVSTLTIQRTQQEDSAVYLCASSTGSSTDTQYFGPGTRLTVL.

This clonotype was picked up many times. This chain uses TRBV7-9 with TRBJ2-7; no firm D call. The V end lost 4 bases, the J end lost 1 base, and 17 bases lay between the germline ends. The germline CDR1 and CDR2 sequences are SEHNR and FQNEAQ (reference sequence). This CDR3 is built from 16 residues. The CDR3 nucleotides are TGTGCCAGCAGCTCTCCAACTATTTTCAGATCCTACGAGCAGTACTTC. Its translation: CASSSPTIFRSYEQYF.